The text below deals with one T cell receptor beta chain. There are 15 residues in the CDR3. V lost 1 base and J lost 5, with 11 bases in between. Germline loops: CDR1 LGHDT, CDR2 YNNKEL (reference sequence). Seattle-derived patients entered the study during active infection and were followed longitudinally. The data are from a study of blood T cell repertoires in COVID-19. Study-level background: Samples of COVID-19 (acute and convalescent) were obtained from the United States, Italy and Spain. T cells, B-cell-depleted T cells, or PBMCs supplied cDNA or gDNA.

As originally analysed: Reference gene primer amplification gave nucleated cell count estimates. Here immunoSEQ multiplex PCR was the method, and the copy in TCRdb shows in-frame clones only, minus some. The V and J calls and the clone size are those of that table, but D and trimming were determined from the DNA. In the table there are fewer than 250,000 clones, 80% to 85% of which are singletons. This TCR was recovered from a woman of 80 years or more with COVID-19, enrolled during active disease. Sequencing was done on a sample of peripheral blood. The chain links TRBV3-1 (or the pseudogene TRBV3-2) to TRBJ1-4, with D unresolved. The CDR3 nucleotides read TGTGCCAGCAGCCAAGTGATGGGCAGGAATGAAAAACTGTTTTTT. It translates to CASSQVMGRNEKLFF.